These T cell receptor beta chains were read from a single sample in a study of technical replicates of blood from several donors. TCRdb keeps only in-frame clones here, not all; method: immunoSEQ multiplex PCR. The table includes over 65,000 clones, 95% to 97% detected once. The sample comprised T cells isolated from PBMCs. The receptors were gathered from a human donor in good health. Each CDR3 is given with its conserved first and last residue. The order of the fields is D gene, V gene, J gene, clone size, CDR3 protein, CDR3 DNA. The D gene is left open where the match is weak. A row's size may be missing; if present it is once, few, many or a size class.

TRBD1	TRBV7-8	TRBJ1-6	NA	CASSPFRDSQNSPLHF	TGTGCCAGCAGCCCCTTCCGGGACAGTCAAAATTCACCCCTCCACTTT
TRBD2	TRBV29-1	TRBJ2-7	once	CSVGLAGAYEQYF	TGCAGCGTGGGACTAGCGGGGGCCTACGAGCAGTACTTC
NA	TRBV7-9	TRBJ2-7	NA	CASSTGQYEQYF	TGTGCCAGCAGTACAGGGCAGTACGAGCAGTACTTC
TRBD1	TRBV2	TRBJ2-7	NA	CASSAQGQSYEQYF	TGTGCCAGCAGTGCACAGGGACAGTCCTACGAGCAGTACTTC
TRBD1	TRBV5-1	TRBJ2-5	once	CASSLGTGQGKETQYF	TGCGCCAGCAGCTTGGGAACGGGACAGGGGAAAGAGACCCAGTACTTC
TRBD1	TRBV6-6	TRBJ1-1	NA	CASRRQGTEAFF	TGTGCCAGCAGGAGACAGGGGACTGAAGCTTTCTTT
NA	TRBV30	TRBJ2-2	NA	CAWSVEGGGGPQAGELFF	TGTGCCTGGAGTGTAGAGGGTGGGGGGGGCCCACAGGCCGGGGAGCTGTTTTTT
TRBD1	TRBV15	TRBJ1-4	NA	CATNPGGSGEKLFF	TGTGCCACCAACCCAGGGGGGTCCGGGGAAAAACTGTTTTTT
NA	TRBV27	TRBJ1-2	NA	CASSLEGEGFYGYTF	TGTGCCAGCAGTTTAGAAGGAGAGGGTTTCTATGGCTACACCTTC
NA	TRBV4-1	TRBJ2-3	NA	CASSQVDREVDTQYF	TGCGCCAGCAGCCAAGTTGACAGGGAGGTGGATACGCAGTATTTT
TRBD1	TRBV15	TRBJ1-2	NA	CATSREVQGGGYTF	TGTGCCACCAGCAGAGAGGTACAGGGGGGAGGCTACACCTTC
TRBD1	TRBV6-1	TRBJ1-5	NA	CASSETGGGAQPQHF	TGTGCCAGCAGTGAAACAGGGGGCGGGGCACAGCCCCAGCATTTT
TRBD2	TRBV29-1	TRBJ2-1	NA	CSASGGAQPGHGEQFF	TGCAGCGCTAGCGGGGGGGCCCAGCCGGGCCACGGTGAGCAGTTCTTC
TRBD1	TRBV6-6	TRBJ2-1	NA	CASKQRQGVDEQFF	TGTGCCAGCAAGCAGAGACAGGGGGTGGATGAGCAGTTCTTC
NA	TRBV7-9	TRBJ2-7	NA	CASSLGVTYEQYF	TGTGCCAGCAGCTTAGGCGTCACCTACGAGCAGTACTTC
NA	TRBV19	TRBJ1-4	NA	CASSGGGKLFF	TGTGCCAGTAGTGGGGGCGGAAAACTGTTTTTT
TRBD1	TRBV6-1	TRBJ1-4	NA	CASSPRQGLGEKLFF	TGTGCCAGCAGTCCCCGACAGGGGTTGGGGGAAAAACTGTTTTTT
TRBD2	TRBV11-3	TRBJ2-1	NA	CASSQGLAVDEQFF	TGTGCCAGCAGCCAAGGACTAGCGGTGGATGAGCAGTTCTTC
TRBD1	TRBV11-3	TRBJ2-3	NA	CASGQGTTDTQYF	TGTGCCAGCGGACAGGGAACCACAGATACGCAGTATTTT
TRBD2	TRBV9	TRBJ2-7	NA	CASSLGGAGAYEQYF	TGTGCCAGCAGCCTCGGCGGGGCGGGGGCCTACGAGCAGTACTTC
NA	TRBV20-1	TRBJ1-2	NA	CSAYYREGYTF	TGCAGTGCTTATTACAGGGAAGGCTACACCTTC
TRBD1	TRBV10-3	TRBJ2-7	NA	CAISEESWTGNEQYF	TGTGCCATCAGTGAGGAGTCATGGACAGGGAACGAGCAGTACTTC
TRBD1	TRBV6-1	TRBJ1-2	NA	CASSDYSGGWGYTF	TGTGCCAGCAGTGATTATTCAGGGGGATGGGGCTACACCTTC
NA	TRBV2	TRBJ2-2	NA	CASSGGPGELFF	TGTGCCAGCAGTGGGGGCCCCGGGGAGCTGTTTTTT
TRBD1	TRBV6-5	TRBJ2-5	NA	CASTRQGEETQYF	TGTGCCAGCACTCGACAGGGTGAAGAGACCCAGTACTTC
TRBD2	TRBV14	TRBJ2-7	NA	CASSQAVTSGRIEYF	TGTGCCAGCAGCCAAGCCGTGACTAGCGGGAGGATCGAGTACTTC
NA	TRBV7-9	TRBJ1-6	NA	CASSLNRDTYNSPLHF	TGTGCCAGCAGCTTAAACCGGGACACCTATAATTCACCCCTCCACTTT
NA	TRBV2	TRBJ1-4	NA	CASGEQGREKLFF	TGTGCCAGCGGCGAACAGGGTAGAGAAAAACTGTTTTTT
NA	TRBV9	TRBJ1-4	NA	CASSAATGPNEKLFF	TGTGCCAGCAGCGCCGCGACAGGCCCCAATGAAAAACTGTTTTTT